The TCR beta chain under discussion was sequenced for a study of shared clonotypes between healthy human individuals. This CDR3 has 17 amino acids. J lost 1 base, V lost 0 bases, and 6 bases had no gene match. The V gene's germline CDR1 is SGHTA and CDR2 FQGTGA. Each subset's genomic DNA was split evenly across several immunoSEQ plates. The sequenced material, unsorted PBMC DNA, was run on ten immunoSEQ deep assay plates. In the authors' methods: Junction-only sequences produced by ImmunoSEQ had no quality scores, so filtering differed. The assay was immunoSEQ multiplex PCR, and TCRdb's table has in-frame clones only and misses some. The V and J calls and clone size were taken over from that table, and D and trimming were inferred from the DNA. This repertoire shows about 520,000 clones, over 70% found once; its top ten account for roughly 13%.

The sample was PBMCs. This receptor was identified in a woman in her thirties or forties in good health. Some clones in this sample may be carry-over from other donors' samples. The chain links TRBV7-3 to TRBJ2-3; 8 nucleotides line up with TRBD2. CDR3 bases: TGTGCCAGCAGCTTAACATCGGCTAGCGGGCGCACAGATACGCAGTATTTT. It specifies CASSLTSASGRTDTQYF.